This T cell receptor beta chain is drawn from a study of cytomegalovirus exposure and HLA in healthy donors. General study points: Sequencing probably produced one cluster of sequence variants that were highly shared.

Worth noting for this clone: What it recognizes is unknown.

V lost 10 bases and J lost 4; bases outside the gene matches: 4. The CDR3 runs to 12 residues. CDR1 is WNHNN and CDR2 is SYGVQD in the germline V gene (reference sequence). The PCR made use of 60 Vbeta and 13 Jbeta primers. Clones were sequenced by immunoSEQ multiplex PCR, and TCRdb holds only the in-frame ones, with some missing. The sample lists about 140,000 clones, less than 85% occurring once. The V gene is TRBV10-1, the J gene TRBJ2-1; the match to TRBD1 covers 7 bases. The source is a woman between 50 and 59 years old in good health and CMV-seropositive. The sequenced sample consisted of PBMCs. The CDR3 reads CATGQRYNEQFF. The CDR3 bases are TGCGCCACGGGACAGCGATACAATGAGCAGTTCTTC.